This TCR beta chain was captured in a study of cytomegalovirus exposure and HLA in healthy donors. This CDR3 region has 10 residues. Looked up from germline, CDR1 is DFQATT and CDR2 is SNEGSKA (reference sequence). The V end was cut by 3 bases, the J end by 4 bases, with 4 bases between. PCR involved 60 Vbeta and 13 Jbeta primers. TCRdb keeps only in-frame clones here, not all; method: immunoSEQ multiplex PCR. This sample carries 100,000 to 150,000 clones, roughly 75% of them seen once, and the ten largest clones take around 9.9%. The chain employs TRBV20-1 and TRBJ2-7; unclear D gene. Sample: PBMCs. This TCR derives from a man aged 30 to 45 in good health and CMV-seropositive. The CDR3 loop is CSASTYEQYF. In DNA, the CDR3 is TGCAGTGCTAGTACTTACGAGCAGTACTTC.